The 4 T cell receptor beta chains given below trace back to one sample, sequenced in a study of blood T cell repertoires in COVID-19. Profiling relied on immunoSEQ multiplex PCR, and the TCRdb table lists in-frame clones only, not all of them. The table lists about 83,000 clones, about 90% of them singletons. The sample comprised peripheral blood. The source of these receptors is a human donor in a cohort sampled during active COVID-19.

This chain joins TRBV29-1 and TRBJ1-5, with 11 bases aligning to TRBD1. This CDR3 region has 15 residues. Germline loops: CDR1 SQVTM, CDR2 ANQGSEA. The V gene end was trimmed by 4 bases and the J gene end by 2 bases; junction bases not matched to a gene: 4. This CDR3 reads CSVVGTGGGNQPQHF. The CDR3 DNA sequence: TGCAGCGTTGTCGGGACAGGGGGGGGCAATCAGCCCCAGCATTTT. The whole variable domain, remainder taken from reference TRBV29-1 and TRBJ1-5, is SAVISQKPSRDICQRGTSLTIQCQVDSQVTMMFWYRQQPGQSLTLIATANQGSEATYESGFVIDKFPISRPNLTFSTLTVSNMSPEDSSIYLCSVVGTGGGNQPQHFGDGTRLSIL.

The V and J genes are TRBV28 and TRBJ2-7; a weak D match, TRBD2 (7 bases). Germline V gene sequence: CDR1 MDHEN, CDR2 SYDVKM. The CDR3 runs 13 residues. Trimming shortened V by 2 bases and J by 8 bases, and 13 bases separated the two germline ends. CDR3 loop: CASSLGEGTKQYF. CDR3 sequence (DNA): TGTGCCAGCAGTTTAGGGGAGGGGACAAAGCAGTACTTC.

The CDR3 region is CASSSSEPYNEQFF. The DNA of the CDR3 is TGTGCCAGCAGCTCTAGCGAGCCCTACAATGAGCAGTTCTTC. The V and J genes are TRBV7-3 and TRBJ2-1; weak D call: TRBD2 (6 bases). The CDR3 length is 14 residues. The germline V gene encodes CDR1 SGHTA and CDR2 FQGTGA. V was clipped by 4 bases and J by 2 bases, with 9 bases between them.

The chain carries TRBV9 and TRBJ2-3, with 14 bases that match TRBD2. The CDR3 loop spans 18 amino acids. V trimming: 1 base; J trimming: 4 bases; junction bases outside the gene matches: 8. CDR1 and CDR2 from the germline V gene are SGDLS and YYNGEE. The DNA for the CDR3 is TGTGCCAGCAGCGTAAGGACTAGCGGGGGGCCTATCGCAGATACGCAGTATTTT. Amino acids: CASSVRTSGGPIADTQYF.